The 28 T cell receptor beta chains listed next were all sequenced from one sample in a study of T cell changes during pregnancy in multiple sclerosis. The data were produced by immunoSEQ multiplex PCR, yet TCRdb's version contains in-frame clones alone and is incomplete. The repertoire holds around 72,000 clones, around nine tenths seen once, with over 2% in the top ten. Material: peripheral blood, obtained in the second trimester of pregnancy. The receptors originated from a female donor in good health, enrolled as a control in a pregnancy study.

The rearrangement links TRBV6-5 to TRBJ2-3; TRBD2 aligns across 12 bases. The length of the CDR3 is 16 residues. V dropped 4 bases and J dropped 1; count of bases not matched to a gene: 3. CDR1 is MNHEY, CDR2 SVGAGI, per germline. The CDR3 DNA sequence: TGTGCCAGCAGTTTGACTAGCGGGGGACGCACAGATACGCAGTATTTT. Amino acid sequence: CASSLTSGGRTDTQYF.

The chain combines TRBV30 with TRBJ1-1, with 7 bases aligning to TRBD1. The CDR3 contains 17 residues. J lost 1 base, V lost 1 base, and 12 bases had no gene match. Germline CDR1 is GTSNPN and CDR2 is SVGIG (reference sequence). Here the CDR3 reads CAWSEKTGTLPNTEAFF. The CDR3 coding sequence is TGTGCCTGGAGTGAGAAGACAGGGACCCTGCCGAACACTGAAGCTTTCTTT.

The chain combines TRBV4-1 with TRBJ2-7, with a possible D match to TRBD1 (5 bases). The CDR3 totals 19 residues. Germline CDR1 and CDR2: MGHRA and YSYEKL. V was clipped by 3 bases and J by 0 bases, with 24 bases between them. The CDR3 loop is CASSHPRVGSSSTSYEQYF. In DNA form, the CDR3 reads TGCGCCAGCAGCCACCCCAGGGTGGGTAGCTCCTCCACCTCCTACGAGCAGTACTTC.

This chain joins TRBV6-5 and TRBJ1-6; maybe TRBD1 (5 bases). Germline values: CDR1 MNHEY, CDR2 SVGAGI. Deletions cut 5 bases from V and 7 bases from J, with 12 bases between. CDR3 length: 14 amino acids. This chain's CDR3 is CASSTGRTNSPLHF. The CDR3 region has the DNA TGTGCCAGCAGTACCGGACGGACAAATTCACCCCTCCACTTT.

V usage is TRBV7-8 and J usage is TRBJ1-2; a possible D gene is TRBD1 (6 bases). V was shortened by 2 bases and J by 4 bases, with 14 bases between the two germline ends. The CDR3 runs 15 residues. The germline V gene has CDR1 SGHVS and CDR2 FQNEAQ. The CDR3 region has the DNA TGTGCCAGCAGCTTAAGGACGACAGGCGGCTATGGCTACACCTTC. Encoded protein: CASSLRTTGGYGYTF.

The V call is TRBV7-9, the J call TRBJ1-2; tentative D call: TRBD1 (6 bases). Germline loops: CDR1 SEHNR, CDR2 FQNEAQ (reference sequence). The CDR3 is made up of 14 amino acids. The V end was cut by 5 bases, the J end by 5 bases, with 15 bases between. CDR3 DNA sequence: TGTGCCAGCAGCCCTTGGACAGACGATTATGGCTACACCTTC. It is translated as CASSPWTDDYGYTF.

The chain links TRBV6-6 to TRBJ1-1, with D possibly TRBD1 on 6 matching bases. Germline V CDR1 and CDR2: MNHNY, SVGAGI (reference sequence). The length of the CDR3 is 16 residues. Trimming left V 0 bases short and J 13 bases short, with 24 bases between. In DNA form, the CDR3 reads TGTGCCAGCAGTTACTCTTCGGGCCCGACCTCAAAAGGGGGTTTCTTT. Translated, it gives CASSYSSGPTSKGGFF.

This chain uses TRBV6-6 with TRBJ2-7; the D gene is possibly TRBD1 (6 bases). The CDR3 spans 15 residues. Germline loops: CDR1 MNHNY, CDR2 SVGAGI (reference sequence). V lost 6 bases and J 4 bases, leaving 19 bases between the germline ends. The CDR3 reads CASREGQPYLYEQYF. The DNA for the CDR3 is TGTGCCAGCAGGGAAGGACAGCCTTACCTTTACGAGCAGTACTTC.

The chain employs TRBV18 and TRBJ1-4; 8 nucleotides align to TRBD1. CDR3 size: 13 residues. Germline-derived CDR1 and CDR2 are KGHSH and LQKENI. The junction had 4 bases not matched to a gene; V was cut back by 6 bases and J by 7 bases. The CDR3 protein is CASSPGTGEKLFF. CDR3 sequence (DNA): TGTGCCAGCTCTCCGGGGACAGGTGAAAAACTGTTTTTT.

This clone has only one observation. The rearrangement joins TRBV7-9 to TRBJ1-2; TRBD1 matches at 7 bases. Germline CDR1 SEHNR, CDR2 FQNEAQ (reference sequence). This CDR3 comprises 15 residues. V lost 6 bases to trimming and J lost 4 bases; unmatched junction nucleotides: 11. The DNA for the CDR3 is TGTGCCAGCAGACAAGAGGGGTCAGGGGGCTATGGCTACACCTTC. Amino acid sequence: CASRQEGSGGYGYTF.

The rearrangement uses TRBV16 and TRBJ1-1; D is unclear. V was pared by 0 bases and J by 1 base, with 12 bases between. This CDR3 has 16 residues. Germline-derived CDR1 and CDR2 are KGHSY and FQNENV. CDR3 sequence: CASSQSPRDQNTEAFF. CDR3 sequence (DNA): TGTGCCAGCAGCCAATCCCCCCGAGATCAGAACACTGAAGCTTTCTTT.

This rearrangement joins TRBV7-9 to TRBJ1-2, with 7 positions matching TRBD1. The V gene end was trimmed by 3 bases and the J gene end by 14 bases; junction bases not matched to a gene: 9. CDR1 and CDR2 (germline): SEHNR, FQNEAQ (reference sequence). CDR3 length: 12 residues. The CDR3 region is CASSFLGQARTF. The CDR3 DNA reads as TGTGCCAGCAGCTTTTTAGGACAGGCAAGAACCTTC.

The chain couples TRBV6-5 to TRBJ2-3, with D perhaps matching TRBD1 (5 bases). V lost 2 bases and J 3 bases, leaving 15 bases between the germline ends. The CDR3 has 16 residues. Germline lookup yields CDR1 MNHEY and CDR2 SVGAGI. Written as DNA, the CDR3 is TGTGCCAGCAGTTACGTAGGGGCAGGGCGGACAGATACGCAGTATTTT. This gives the protein CASSYVGAGRTDTQYF.

The rearrangement joins TRBV5-8 to TRBJ2-7; D not certain. V was clipped by 1 base and J by 3 bases, with 8 bases between them. Germline CDR1 and CDR2: SGHTS and YDEGEE. The CDR3 is 13 amino acids. CDR3 sequence reads: CASSLTVYYEQYF. CDR3 nucleotide sequence: TGTGCCAGCAGCTTGACAGTTTACTACGAGCAGTACTTC.

This clone was seen just once. The chain carries TRBV6-5 and TRBJ1-3, with 7 positions matching TRBD1. The germline V gene has CDR1 MNHEY and CDR2 SVGAGI. V shed 5 bases, J shed 0 bases, and the junction held 4 bases outside the gene matches. The CDR3 has 15 residues. DNA for the CDR3: TGTGCCAGCAGTAAGGACAGGAGCTCTGGAAACACCATATATTTT. Translating it yields CASSKDRSSGNTIYF.

CDR3 in amino acids: CASSLSTGNEQFF. In DNA, the CDR3 is TGTGCCAGCAGTTTATCGACGGGGAATGAGCAGTTCTTC. The V call is TRBV27, the J call TRBJ2-1; tentatively, D is TRBD2 (5 bases). Per germline, CDR1 MNHEY and CDR2 SMNVEV (reference sequence). This CDR3 contains 13 residues. V lost 0 bases, J lost 7 bases, and 7 bases lay in between.

V is TRBV6-5 and J is TRBJ2-7; D is perhaps TRBD1 (6 bases). The germline V gene has CDR1 MNHEY and CDR2 SVGAGI. V lost 4 bases to trimming and J lost 0 bases, with 10 bases between them. The CDR3 runs 14 residues. CDR3 in DNA: TGTGCCAGCAGTTCCACAGGGCGCTCCTACGAGCAGTACTTC. Translated: CASSSTGRSYEQYF.

This clone was detected only once. V gene TRBV25-1 combines with J gene TRBJ2-2, with 9 nucleotides matching TRBD1. CDR3 length equals 16 residues. V was pared by 2 bases and J by 5 bases, with 6 bases of the junction left unmatched. Germline CDR1 MGHDK, CDR2 SYGVNS. Here the CDR3 reads CASSEPGTGRTGELFF. The DNA for the CDR3 is TGTGCCAGCAGTGAACCCGGGACAGGGAGGACCGGGGAGCTGTTTTTT. The full variable domain, rest sourced from reference TRBV25-1 and TRBJ2-2, is EADIYQTPRYLVIGTGKKITLECSQTMGHDKMYWYQQDPGMELHLIHYSYGVNSTEKGDLSSESTVSRIRTEHFPLTLESARPSHTSQYLCASSEPGTGRTGELFFGEGSRLTVL.

This clone appeared a single time. The V gene is TRBV7-2, the J gene TRBJ2-2, with 9 bases aligning to TRBD1. Germline V gives CDR1 SGHTA, CDR2 FQGNSA. V shed 1 base, J shed 8 bases, and the junction held 11 bases outside the gene matches. This CDR3 has 17 residues. The CDR3 DNA sequence: TGTGCCAGCAGCTTAGTAATGTTGGGACAGGGTGGTGGGGAGCTGTTTTTT. Translating it yields CASSLVMLGQGGGELFF.

The chain joins TRBV4-2 to TRBJ2-5; 14 bases fit TRBD2. Germline loops: CDR1 LGHNA, CDR2 YNFKEQ. The CDR3 extends over 17 amino acids. The V and J ends lost 3 bases and 1 base, in that order; junction bases with no gene match: 4. The CDR3 here is CASSHAGLAGGQETQYF. CDR3 nucleotide sequence: TGTGCCAGCAGCCACGCCGGACTAGCGGGGGGCCAAGAGACCCAGTACTTC.

The rearrangement uses TRBV7-9 and TRBJ1-2; no firm D call. This CDR3 spans 14 amino acids. Germline V CDR1 and CDR2: SEHNR, FQNEAQ (reference sequence). The V end lost 5 bases, the J end lost 7 bases, and 17 bases lay between the germline ends. The CDR3 DNA reads as TGTGCCAGCAGCCCGCAGAGGGTGCATGGTGGCTACACCTTC. It codes for CASSPQRVHGGYTF.

V usage is TRBV5-1 and J usage is TRBJ1-2; D gene unclear. Germline V lookup: CDR1 SGHRS, CDR2 YFSETQ. Trimming left V 2 bases short and J 9 bases short, with 8 bases between. This CDR3 has 11 residues. The CDR3 coding sequence is TGCGCCAGCAGCTTAGGGAGTAGCTACACCTTC. Translating gives CASSLGSSYTF.

A single count supports this clone. This chain joins TRBV11-2 and TRBJ2-7; a weak D match, TRBD2 (5 bases). In germline, CDR1 is SGHAT, CDR2 FQNNGV. The ends were cut back, 5 bases at V and 3 bases at J, with 14 bases in the middle. The CDR3 sequence is 14 residues long. The CDR3 region is CASSPTGRLYEQYF. As DNA, the CDR3 is TGTGCCAGCAGCCCGACGGGAAGACTCTACGAGCAGTACTTC.

The genes are TRBV6-5 and TRBJ1-2; D possibly corresponds to TRBD1 (6 bases). Germline loops: CDR1 MNHEY, CDR2 SVGAGI. This CDR3 has 14 residues. With 10 bases removed from V and 0 bases from J, the gap between germline ends came to 15 bases. The CDR3 reads CATQGTDPNYGYTF. The CDR3, as DNA: TGTGCCACCCAGGGGACGGACCCTAACTATGGCTACACCTTC.

The chain employs TRBV2 and TRBJ2-3, with 7 bases aligning to TRBD1. Trimming cost V 7 bases and J 1 base; bases outside gene matches: 5. From germline, CDR1 is SNHLY and CDR2 FYNNEI. The CDR3 is 14 residues long. The CDR3 DNA follows: TGTGCCAGCAATCGACAGGGCGGCACAGATACGCAGTATTTT. It specifies CASNRQGGTDTQYF.

This clone was picked up one time. V usage is TRBV29-1 and J usage is TRBJ1-5; D unresolved. Trimming left V 4 bases short and J 3 bases short, with 7 bases between. The CDR3 length is 12 residues. The germline gives CDR1 SQVTM, CDR2 ANQGSEA. The CDR3 nucleotides read TGCAGCGTTGGTCAGAACAATCAGCCCCAGCATTTT. Translating it yields CSVGQNNQPQHF.

With respect to this clone: Since a much larger clone is just one base distant, this may be a read error. Within the sample, other DNA sequences also encode this same CDR3. The CDR3: CASSYSKGAPQHF. In nucleotides, the CDR3 is TGTGCCAGTAGTTACTCGAAAGGGGCCCCCCAGCATTTT. The chain combines TRBV6-5 with TRBJ1-5; possible D gene TRBD1, 5 bases. The CDR3 is 13 amino acids. The germline V gene has CDR1 MNHEY and CDR2 SVGAGI.

The V gene is TRBV6-5, the J gene TRBJ1-6; tentative D call: TRBD1 (6 bases). The ends were cut back, 6 bases at V and 6 bases at J, with 15 bases in the middle. CDR1 is MNHEY and CDR2 is SVGAGI in the germline V gene. CDR3 length: 15 residues. The CDR3 reads CASSPGTLFNSPLHF. Here the CDR3 DNA reads TGTGCCAGCAGCCCCGGGACACTTTTTAATTCACCCCTCCACTTT.